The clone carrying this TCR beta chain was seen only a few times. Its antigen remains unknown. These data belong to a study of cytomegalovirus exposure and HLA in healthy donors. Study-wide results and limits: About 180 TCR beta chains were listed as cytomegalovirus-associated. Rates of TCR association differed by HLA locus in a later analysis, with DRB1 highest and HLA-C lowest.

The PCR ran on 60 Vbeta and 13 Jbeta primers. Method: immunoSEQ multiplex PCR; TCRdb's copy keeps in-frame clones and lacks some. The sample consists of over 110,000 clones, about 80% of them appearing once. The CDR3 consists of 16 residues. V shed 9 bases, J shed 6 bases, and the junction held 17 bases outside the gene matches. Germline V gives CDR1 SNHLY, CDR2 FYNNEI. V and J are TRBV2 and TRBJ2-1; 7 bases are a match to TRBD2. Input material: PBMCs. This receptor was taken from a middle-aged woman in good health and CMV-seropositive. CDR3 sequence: CASRRGGSGPFNEQFF. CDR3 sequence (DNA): TGTGCCAGTAGGAGAGGCGGGAGTGGCCCCTTCAATGAGCAGTTCTTC.